Below, 7 T cell receptor beta chains from the same sample are listed, as sequenced in a study of cytomegalovirus exposure and HLA in healthy donors. In the PCR, 60 Vbeta and 13 Jbeta primers were used. This table comes from immunoSEQ multiplex PCR, and its TCRdb copy is limited to in-frame clones, with some not included. The sample holds around 110,000 clones, 82% seen once. Material: PBMCs. The receptors were gathered from a man aged 30-40 years in good health and CMV-seropositive.

The V call is TRBV11-3, the J call TRBJ2-1; 8 bases match TRBD2. Per germline, CDR1 SGHNT and CDR2 YENEEA. V lost 1 base and J lost 8; bases outside the gene matches: 10. The CDR3 is 16 amino acids. The CDR3 DNA sequence: TGTGCCAGCAGCTTAGGTGGAACGGGGGGGCTTTATGAGCAGTTCTTC. It yields the protein CASSLGGTGGLYEQFF.

This chain uses TRBV27 with TRBJ2-6; tentative D call: TRBD2 (5 bases). V shed 4 bases and J shed 0 bases, with 16 bases lying between them. The CDR3 is made up of 18 amino acids. The germline gives CDR1 MNHEY, CDR2 SMNVEV (reference sequence). CDR3 in amino acids: CASSSGPGSGSGANVLTF. The CDR3, as DNA: TGTGCCAGCAGTTCCGGCCCGGGGAGCGGCTCTGGGGCCAACGTCCTGACTTTC.

The gene calls are TRBV11-2 and TRBJ2-5; 8 bases align to TRBD2. This CDR3 comprises 16 residues. Germline V gene sequence: CDR1 SGHAT, CDR2 FQNNGV. The junction had 11 bases not matched to a gene; V was cut back by 3 bases and J by 5 bases. The CDR3 coding sequence is TGTGCCAGCAGCTTTTACCCGGGGGGGCCTGCGGAGACCCAGTACTTC. This translates into CASSFYPGGPAETQYF.

The chain recombines TRBV30 with TRBJ1-1; 9 nucleotides align to TRBD1. CDR1 and CDR2 (germline): GTSNPN, SVGIG (reference sequence). V gave up 4 bases and J gave up 5 bases; unmatched junction bases: 5. CDR3 length: 13 amino acids. The CDR3 DNA reads as TGTGCCTGGAACAGGGGGCAGGTGACTGAAGCTTTCTTT. This translates into CAWNRGQVTEAFF.

This chain links TRBV14 with TRBJ1-5; TRBD1 aligns across 8 bases. Losses at the gene ends were 1 base for V and 3 bases for J; bases not matched to a gene: 2. From germline, CDR1 is SGHDN and CDR2 FVKESK. The CDR3 consists of 15 residues. The CDR3 here is CASSQGTGINQPQHF. The CDR3 nucleotides read TGTGCCAGCAGCCAAGGGACAGGGATCAATCAGCCCCAGCATTTT.

Worth noting for this clone: The same CDR3 is also encoded by other DNA sequences in this sample. The V call is TRBV18, the J call TRBJ2-7; D is undetermined. The germline V gene encodes CDR1 KGHSH and CDR2 LQKENI. The CDR3 has 13 residues. The ends were cut back, 0 bases at V and 4 bases at J, with 7 bases in the middle. CDR3 region: CASSPPSSYEQYF. The CDR3 DNA reads as TGTGCCAGCTCACCACCCTCGAGTTACGAGCAGTACTTC.

V gene TRBV19 combines with J gene TRBJ2-4, with D perhaps TRBD2 (5 bases). This CDR3 is built from 13 residues. The germline V gene has CDR1 LNHDA and CDR2 SQIVND (reference sequence). Deletions cut 4 bases from V and 12 bases from J, with 16 bases between. CDR3 region: CASSTAPGMHQYF. The CDR3 DNA reads TGTGCCAGTAGTACGGCTCCGGGGATGCATCAGTACTTC.